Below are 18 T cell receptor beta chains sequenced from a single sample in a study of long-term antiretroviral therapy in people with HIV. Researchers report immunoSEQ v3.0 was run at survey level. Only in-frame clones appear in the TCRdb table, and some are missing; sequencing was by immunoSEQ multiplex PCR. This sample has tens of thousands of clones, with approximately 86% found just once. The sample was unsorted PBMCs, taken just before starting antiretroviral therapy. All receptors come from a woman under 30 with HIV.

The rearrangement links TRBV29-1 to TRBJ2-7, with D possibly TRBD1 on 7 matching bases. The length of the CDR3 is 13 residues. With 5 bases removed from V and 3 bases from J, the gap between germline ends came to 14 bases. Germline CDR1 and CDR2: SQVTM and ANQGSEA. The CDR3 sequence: CSVTQGGFYEQYF. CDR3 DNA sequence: TGCAGCGTTACGCAGGGGGGATTCTACGAGCAGTACTTC.

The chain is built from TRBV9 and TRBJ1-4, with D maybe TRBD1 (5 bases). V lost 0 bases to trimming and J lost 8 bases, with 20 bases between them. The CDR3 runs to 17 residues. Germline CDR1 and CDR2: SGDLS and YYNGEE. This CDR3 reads CASSVGVQGSGGEKLFF. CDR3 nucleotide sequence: TGTGCCAGCAGCGTAGGAGTCCAGGGTTCGGGGGGGGAAAAACTGTTTTTT.

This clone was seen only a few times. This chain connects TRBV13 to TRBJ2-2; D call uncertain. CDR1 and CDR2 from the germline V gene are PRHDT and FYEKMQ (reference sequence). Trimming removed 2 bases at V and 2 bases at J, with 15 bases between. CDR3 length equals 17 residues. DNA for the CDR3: TGTGCCAGCAGCTTACCTATGGCTACTCTAAACACCGGGGAGCTGTTTTTT. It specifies CASSLPMATLNTGELFF.

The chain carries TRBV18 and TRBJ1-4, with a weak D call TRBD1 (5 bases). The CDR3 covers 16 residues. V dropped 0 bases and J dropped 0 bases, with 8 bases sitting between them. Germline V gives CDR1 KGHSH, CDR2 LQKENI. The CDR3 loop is CASSPPSGATNEKLFF. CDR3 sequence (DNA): TGTGCCAGCTCACCACCGTCGGGGGCAACTAATGAAAAACTGTTTTTT.

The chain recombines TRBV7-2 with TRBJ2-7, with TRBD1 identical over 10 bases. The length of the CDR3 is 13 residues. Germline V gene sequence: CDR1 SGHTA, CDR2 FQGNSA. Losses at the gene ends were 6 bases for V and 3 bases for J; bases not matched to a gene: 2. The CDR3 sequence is CASRDRGNYEQYF. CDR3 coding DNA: TGTGCCAGCAGGGACAGGGGGAACTACGAGCAGTACTTC. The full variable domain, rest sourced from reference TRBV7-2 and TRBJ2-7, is GAGVSQSPSNKVTEKGKDVELRCDPISGHTALYWYRQSLGQGLEFLIYFQGNSAPDKSGLPSDRFSAERTGGSVSTLTIQRTQQEDSAVYLCASRDRGNYEQYFGPGTRLTVT.

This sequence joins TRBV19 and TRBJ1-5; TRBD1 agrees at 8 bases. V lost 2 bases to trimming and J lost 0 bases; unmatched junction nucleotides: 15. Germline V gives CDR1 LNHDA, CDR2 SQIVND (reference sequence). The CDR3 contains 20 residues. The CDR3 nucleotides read TGTGCCAGTAGTATATTGGAACATGGGACAGGAAACTATAGCAATCAGCCCCAGCATTTT. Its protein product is CASSILEHGTGNYSNQPQHF.

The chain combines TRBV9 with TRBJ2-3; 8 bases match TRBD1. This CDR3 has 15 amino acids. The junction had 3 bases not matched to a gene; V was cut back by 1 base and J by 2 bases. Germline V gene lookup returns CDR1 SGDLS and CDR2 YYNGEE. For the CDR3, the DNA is TGTGCCAGCAGCGTACGACAGGGGTCCACAGATACGCAGTATTTT. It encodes CASSVRQGSTDTQYF.

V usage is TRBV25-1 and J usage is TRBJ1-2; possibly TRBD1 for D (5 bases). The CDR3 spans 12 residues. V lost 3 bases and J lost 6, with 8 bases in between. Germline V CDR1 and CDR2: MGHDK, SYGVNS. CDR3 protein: CASSDGRDGYTF. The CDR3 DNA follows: TGTGCCAGCAGTGACGGCAGGGATGGCTACACCTTC.

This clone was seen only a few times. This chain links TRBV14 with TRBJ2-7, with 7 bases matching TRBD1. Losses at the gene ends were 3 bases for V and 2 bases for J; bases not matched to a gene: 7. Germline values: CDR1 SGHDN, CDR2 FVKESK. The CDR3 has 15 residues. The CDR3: CASSQPTGDPYEQYF. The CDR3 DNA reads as TGTGCCAGCAGCCAGCCTACAGGGGATCCCTACGAGCAGTACTTC.

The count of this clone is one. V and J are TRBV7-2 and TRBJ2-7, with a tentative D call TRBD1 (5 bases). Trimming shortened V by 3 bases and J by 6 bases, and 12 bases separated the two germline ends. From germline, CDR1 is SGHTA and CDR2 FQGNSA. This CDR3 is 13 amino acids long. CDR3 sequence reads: CASSFNQGSEQYF. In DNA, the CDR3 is TGTGCCAGCAGCTTCAATCAGGGATCCGAGCAGTACTTC.

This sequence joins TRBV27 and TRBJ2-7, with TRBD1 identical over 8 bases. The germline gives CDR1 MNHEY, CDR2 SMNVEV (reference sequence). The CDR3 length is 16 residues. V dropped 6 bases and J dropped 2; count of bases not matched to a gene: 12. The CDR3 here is CASSLGQGRLPYEQYF. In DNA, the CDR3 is TGTGCCAGCAGCCTTGGACAGGGCCGTCTCCCCTACGAGCAGTACTTC.

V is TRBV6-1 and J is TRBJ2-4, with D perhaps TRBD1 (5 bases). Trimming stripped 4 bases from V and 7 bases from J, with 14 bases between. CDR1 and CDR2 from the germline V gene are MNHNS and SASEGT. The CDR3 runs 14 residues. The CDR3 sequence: CASSGVAGLNIQYF. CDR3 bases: TGTGCCAGCAGTGGGGTCGCAGGGCTGAACATTCAGTACTTC.

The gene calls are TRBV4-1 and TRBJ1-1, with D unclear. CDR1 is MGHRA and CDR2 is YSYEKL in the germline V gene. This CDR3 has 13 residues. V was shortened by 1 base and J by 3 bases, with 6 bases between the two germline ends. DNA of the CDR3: TGCGCCAGCAGCCAAGTTGGGGACACTGAAGCTTTCTTT. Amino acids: CASSQVGDTEAFF.

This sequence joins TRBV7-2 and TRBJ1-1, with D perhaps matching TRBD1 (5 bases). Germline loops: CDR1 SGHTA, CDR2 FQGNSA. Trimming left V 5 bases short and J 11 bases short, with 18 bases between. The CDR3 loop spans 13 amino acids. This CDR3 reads CASSVVLEWGAFF. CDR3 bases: TGTGCCAGCAGCGTCGTTCTCGAGTGGGGGGCTTTCTTT.

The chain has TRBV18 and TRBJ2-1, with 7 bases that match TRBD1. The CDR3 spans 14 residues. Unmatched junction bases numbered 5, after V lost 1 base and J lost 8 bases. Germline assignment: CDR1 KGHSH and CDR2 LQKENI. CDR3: CASSPQTGRDEQFF. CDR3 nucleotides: TGTGCCAGCTCACCACAGACAGGGCGCGATGAGCAGTTCTTC.

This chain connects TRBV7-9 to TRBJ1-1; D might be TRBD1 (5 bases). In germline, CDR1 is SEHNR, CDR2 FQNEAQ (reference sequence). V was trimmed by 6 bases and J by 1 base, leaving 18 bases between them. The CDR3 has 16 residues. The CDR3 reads CASSSRGRGQNTEAFF. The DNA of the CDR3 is TGTGCCAGCAGTTCCCGCGGGCGGGGCCAGAACACTGAAGCTTTCTTT.

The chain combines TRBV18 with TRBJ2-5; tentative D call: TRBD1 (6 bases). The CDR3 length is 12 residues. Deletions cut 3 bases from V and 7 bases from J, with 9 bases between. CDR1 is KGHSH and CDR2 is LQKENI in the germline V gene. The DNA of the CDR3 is TGTGCCAGCTCACCGGACAGTTCGACCCAGTACTTC. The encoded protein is CASSPDSSTQYF.

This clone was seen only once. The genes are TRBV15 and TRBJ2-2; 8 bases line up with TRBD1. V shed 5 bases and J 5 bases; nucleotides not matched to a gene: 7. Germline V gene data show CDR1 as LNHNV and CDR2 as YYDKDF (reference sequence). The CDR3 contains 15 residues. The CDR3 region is CATSAEGQGTGELFF. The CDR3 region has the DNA TGTGCCACCAGCGCTGAAGGACAGGGAACCGGGGAGCTGTTTTTT. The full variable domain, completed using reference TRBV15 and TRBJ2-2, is DAMVIQNPRYQVTQFGKPVTLSCSQTLNHNVMYWYQQKSSQAPKLLFHYYDKDFNNEADTPDNFQSRRPNTSFCFLDIRSPGLGDTAMYLCATSAEGQGTGELFFGEGSRLTVL.